This T cell receptor (beta chain) comes out of a study of T cell clonotyping in hematopoietic cell transplantation. This CDR3 has 15 amino acids. In germline, CDR1 is LNHDA, CDR2 SQIVND (reference sequence). With 3 bases removed from V and 9 bases from J, the gap between germline ends came to 20 bases. The table came from immunoSEQ multiplex PCR; TCRdb's copy has only in-frame clones and leaves some out. The sample carries 4,000 to 4,500 clones, about 94% recorded once. This chain connects TRBV19 to TRBJ2-5; D is perhaps TRBD1 or TRBD2 (5 bases each). Sample: peripheral blood mononuclear cells, taken 30 days after allogeneic stem cell transplant. This clonotype originated in a male patient in his 70s who had an allogeneic stem cell transplant from an unrelated donor, so T cells may come from the graft donor. Some clones in this sample may be carry-over from other donors' samples. The CDR3 DNA follows: TGTGCCAGTAGTATCGGTAGCGCAGGGCCTTCGGCCCAGTACTTC. Translation: CASSIGSAGPSAQYF.